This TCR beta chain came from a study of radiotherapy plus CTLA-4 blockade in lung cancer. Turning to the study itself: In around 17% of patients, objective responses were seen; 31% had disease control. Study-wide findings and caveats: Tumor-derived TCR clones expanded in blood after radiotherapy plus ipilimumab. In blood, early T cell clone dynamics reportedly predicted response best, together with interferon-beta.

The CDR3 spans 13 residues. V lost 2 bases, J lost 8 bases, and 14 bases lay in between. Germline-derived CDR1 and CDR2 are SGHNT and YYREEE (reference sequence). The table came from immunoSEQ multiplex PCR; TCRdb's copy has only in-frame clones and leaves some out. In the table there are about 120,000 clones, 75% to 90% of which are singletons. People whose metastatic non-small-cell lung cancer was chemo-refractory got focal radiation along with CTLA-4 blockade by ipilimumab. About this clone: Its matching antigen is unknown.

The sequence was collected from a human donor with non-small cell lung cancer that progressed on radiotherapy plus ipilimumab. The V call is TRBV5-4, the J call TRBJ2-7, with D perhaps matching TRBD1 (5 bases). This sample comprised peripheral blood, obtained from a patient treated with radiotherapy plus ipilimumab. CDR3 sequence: CASSFRGHEQQYF. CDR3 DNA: TGTGCCAGCAGCTTTCGAGGACACGAACAGCAGTACTTC. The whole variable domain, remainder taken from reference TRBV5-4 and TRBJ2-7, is ETGVTQSPTHLIKTRGQQVTLRCSSQSGHNTVSWYQQALGQGPQFIFQYYREEENGRGNFPPRFSGLQFPNYSSELNVNALELDDSALYLCASSFRGHEQQYFGPGTRLTVT.